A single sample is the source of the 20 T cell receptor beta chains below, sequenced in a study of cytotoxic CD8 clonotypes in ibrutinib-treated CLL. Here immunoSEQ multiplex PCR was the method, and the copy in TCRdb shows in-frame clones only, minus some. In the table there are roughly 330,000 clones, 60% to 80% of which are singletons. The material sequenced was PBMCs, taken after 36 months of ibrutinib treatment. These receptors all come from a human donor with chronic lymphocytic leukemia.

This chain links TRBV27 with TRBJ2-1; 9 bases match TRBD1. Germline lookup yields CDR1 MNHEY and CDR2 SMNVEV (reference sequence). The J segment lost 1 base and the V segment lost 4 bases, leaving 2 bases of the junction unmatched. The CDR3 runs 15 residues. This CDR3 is CASSSQGASYNEQFF. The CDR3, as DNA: TGTGCCAGCAGTTCACAGGGGGCTTCCTACAATGAGCAGTTCTTC.

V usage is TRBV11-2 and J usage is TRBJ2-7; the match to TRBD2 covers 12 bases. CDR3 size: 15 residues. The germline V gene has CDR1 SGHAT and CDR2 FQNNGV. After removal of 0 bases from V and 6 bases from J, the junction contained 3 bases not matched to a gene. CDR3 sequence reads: CASSLDLAGGREQYF. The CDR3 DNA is TGTGCCAGCAGCTTAGATCTAGCGGGAGGGCGCGAGCAGTACTTC.

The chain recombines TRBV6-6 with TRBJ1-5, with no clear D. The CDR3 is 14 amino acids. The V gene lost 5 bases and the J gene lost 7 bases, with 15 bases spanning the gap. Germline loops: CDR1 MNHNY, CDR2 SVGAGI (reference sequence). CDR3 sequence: CASSPPGFAQPQHF. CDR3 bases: TGTGCCAGCAGTCCCCCCGGGTTTGCCCAGCCCCAGCATTTT.

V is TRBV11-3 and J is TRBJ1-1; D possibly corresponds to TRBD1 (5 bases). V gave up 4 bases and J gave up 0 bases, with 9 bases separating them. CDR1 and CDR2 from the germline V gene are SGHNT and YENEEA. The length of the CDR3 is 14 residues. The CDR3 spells CASSSTGLNTEAFF. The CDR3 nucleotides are TGTGCCAGCAGCTCAACAGGACTGAACACTGAAGCTTTCTTT.

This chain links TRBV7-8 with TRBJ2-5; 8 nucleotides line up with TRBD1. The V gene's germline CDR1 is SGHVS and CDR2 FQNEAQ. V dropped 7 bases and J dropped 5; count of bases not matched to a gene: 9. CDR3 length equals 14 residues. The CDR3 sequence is CASTFRTGGETQYF. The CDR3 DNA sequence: TGTGCCAGCACGTTCCGAACAGGGGGGGAGACCCAGTACTTC.

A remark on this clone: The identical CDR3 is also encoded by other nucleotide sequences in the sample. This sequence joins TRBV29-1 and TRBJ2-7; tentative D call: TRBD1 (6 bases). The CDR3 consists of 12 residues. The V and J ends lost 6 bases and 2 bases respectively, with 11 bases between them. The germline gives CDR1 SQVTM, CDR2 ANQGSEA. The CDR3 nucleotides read TGCAGCGTCGCACAGGGACCCTACGAGCAGTACTTC. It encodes CSVAQGPYEQYF.

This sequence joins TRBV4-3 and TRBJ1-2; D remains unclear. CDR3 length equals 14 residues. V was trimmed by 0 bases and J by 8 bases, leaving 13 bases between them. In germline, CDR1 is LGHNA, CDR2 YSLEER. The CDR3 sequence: CASSQDPGPKGYTF. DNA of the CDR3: TGCGCCAGCAGCCAAGACCCGGGTCCTAAAGGCTACACCTTC.

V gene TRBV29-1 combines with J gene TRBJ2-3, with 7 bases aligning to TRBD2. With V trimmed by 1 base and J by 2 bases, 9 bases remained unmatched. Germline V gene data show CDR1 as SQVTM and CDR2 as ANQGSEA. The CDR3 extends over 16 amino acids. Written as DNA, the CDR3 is TGCAGCGTTGAAGGACTGGCGGGAGTAGTCACAGATACGCAGTATTTT. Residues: CSVEGLAGVVTDTQYF.

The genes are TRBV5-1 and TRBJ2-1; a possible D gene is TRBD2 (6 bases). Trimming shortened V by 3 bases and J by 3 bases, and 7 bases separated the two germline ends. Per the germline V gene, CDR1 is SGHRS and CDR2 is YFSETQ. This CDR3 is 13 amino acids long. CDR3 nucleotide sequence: TGCGCCAGCAGCTCGACTAGCTACAATGAGCAGTTCTTC. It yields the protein CASSSTSYNEQFF. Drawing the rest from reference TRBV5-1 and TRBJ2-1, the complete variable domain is KAGVTQTPRYLIKTRGQQVTLSCSPISGHRSVSWYQQTPGQGLQFLFEYFSETQRNKGNFPGRFSGRQFSNSRSEMNVSTLELGDSALYLCASSSTSYNEQFFGPGTRLTVL.

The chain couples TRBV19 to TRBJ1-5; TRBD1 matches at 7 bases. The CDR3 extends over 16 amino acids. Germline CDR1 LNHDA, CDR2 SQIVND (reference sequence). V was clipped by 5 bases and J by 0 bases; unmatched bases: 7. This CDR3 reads CASSAQGWYSNQPQHF. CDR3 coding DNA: TGTGCCAGTAGTGCACAGGGGTGGTATAGCAATCAGCCCCAGCATTTT. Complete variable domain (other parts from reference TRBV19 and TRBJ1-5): DGGITQSPKYLFRKEGQNVTLSCEQNLNHDAMYWYRQDPGQGLRLIYYSQIVNDFQKGDIAEGYSVSREKKESFPLTVTSAQKNPTAFYLCASSAQGWYSNQPQHFGDGTRLSIL.

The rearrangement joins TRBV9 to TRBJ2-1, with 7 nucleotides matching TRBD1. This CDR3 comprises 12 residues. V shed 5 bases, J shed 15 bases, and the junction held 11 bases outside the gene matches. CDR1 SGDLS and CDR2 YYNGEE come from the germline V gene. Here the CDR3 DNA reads TGTGCCAGCAGTTTCACAGGGGTCCATGTGTTCTTC. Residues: CASSFTGVHVFF.

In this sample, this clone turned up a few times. CDR3 bases: TGTGCCAGCAGCCAAGAGGGCCTGAACACTGAAGCTTTCTTT. Amino acids: CASSQEGLNTEAFF. The chain joins TRBV6-4 to TRBJ1-1; D not certain. The CDR3 consists of 14 residues. Between the trimmed V and J ends, which lost 6 bases and 0 bases, there was a span of 11 bases. Germline CDR1 is MRHNA and CDR2 is SNTAGT.

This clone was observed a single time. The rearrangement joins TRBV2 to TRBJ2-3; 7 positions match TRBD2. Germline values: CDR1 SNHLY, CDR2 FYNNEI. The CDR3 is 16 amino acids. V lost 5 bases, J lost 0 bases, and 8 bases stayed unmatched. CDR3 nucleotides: TGTGCCAGCAGTCAGAACAGCGGGGTTAGCACAGATACGCAGTATTTT. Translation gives CASSQNSGVSTDTQYF.

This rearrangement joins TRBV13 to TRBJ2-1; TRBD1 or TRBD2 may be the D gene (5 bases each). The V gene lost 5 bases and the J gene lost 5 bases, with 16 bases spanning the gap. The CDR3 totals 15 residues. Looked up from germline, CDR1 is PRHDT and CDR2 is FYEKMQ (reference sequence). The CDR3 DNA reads TGTGCCAGCAGCGGCCGGGACGCCCCAGACAATGAGCAGTTCTTC. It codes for CASSGRDAPDNEQFF.

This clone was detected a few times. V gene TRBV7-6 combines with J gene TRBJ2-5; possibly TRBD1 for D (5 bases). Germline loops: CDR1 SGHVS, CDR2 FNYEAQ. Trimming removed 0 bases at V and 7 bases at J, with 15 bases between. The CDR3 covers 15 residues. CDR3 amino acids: CASSLAGQGAVTQYF. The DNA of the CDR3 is TGTGCCAGCAGCTTAGCCGGGCAAGGGGCGGTGACCCAGTACTTC.

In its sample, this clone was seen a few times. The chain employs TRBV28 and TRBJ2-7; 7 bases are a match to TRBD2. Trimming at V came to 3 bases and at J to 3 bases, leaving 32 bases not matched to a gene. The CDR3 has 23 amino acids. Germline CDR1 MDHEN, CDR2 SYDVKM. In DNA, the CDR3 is TGTGCCAGCAGTTTGGGTTGGGCCCCATTTGGGCACGAAACCAGCGGGGAGAGCTACGAGCAGTACTTC. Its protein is CASSLGWAPFGHETSGESYEQYF.

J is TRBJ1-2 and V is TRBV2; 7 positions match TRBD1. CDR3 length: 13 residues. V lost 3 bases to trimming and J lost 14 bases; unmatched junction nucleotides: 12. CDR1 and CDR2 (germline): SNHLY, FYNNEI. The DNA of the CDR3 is TGTGCCAGCAGTGACTCCCTTCAGGGGGGTCAGACCTTC. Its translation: CASSDSLQGGQTF.

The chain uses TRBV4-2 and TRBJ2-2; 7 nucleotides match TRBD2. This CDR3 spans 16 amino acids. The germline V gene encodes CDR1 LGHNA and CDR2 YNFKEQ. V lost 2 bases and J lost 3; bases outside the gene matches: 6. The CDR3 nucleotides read TGTGCCAGCAGCCAACAGATTAGCGGGTACACCGGGGAGCTGTTTTTT. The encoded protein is CASSQQISGYTGELFF.

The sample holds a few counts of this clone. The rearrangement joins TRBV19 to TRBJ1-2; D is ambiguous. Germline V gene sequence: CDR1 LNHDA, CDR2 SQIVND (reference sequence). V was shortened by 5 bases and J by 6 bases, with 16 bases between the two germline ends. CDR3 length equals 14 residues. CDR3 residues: CASSVNMARNGYTF. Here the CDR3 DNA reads TGTGCCAGTAGTGTCAACATGGCGAGGAATGGCTACACCTTC.

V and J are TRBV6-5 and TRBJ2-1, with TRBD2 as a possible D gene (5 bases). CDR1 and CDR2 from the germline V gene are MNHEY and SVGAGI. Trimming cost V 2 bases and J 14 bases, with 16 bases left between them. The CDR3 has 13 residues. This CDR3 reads CASSYADSTREFF. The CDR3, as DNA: TGTGCCAGCAGTTACGCGGACTCTACACGCGAGTTCTTC.